The present T cell receptor beta chain was sequenced within a study of T cell responses to AZD1222 COVID-19 vaccine. A note on this clone: Its target is unknown.

J gave up 4 bases and V 7 bases, and 8 bases lay outside the gene matches. The CDR3 contains 14 residues. The germline CDR1 and CDR2 sequences are MDHEN and SYDVKM. Overall study results and limits: Close to half of all spike-specific TCRs reportedly target regions of the variants that are unmutated. It should be noted that donors were predominantly white British and more often female, and clonal diversity was possibly underestimated.

Measured with immunoSEQ multiplex PCR; TCRdb has only the in-frame clones, and not every one. This table has 250,000 to 300,000 clones, almost 95% appearing once. This material consisted of peripheral blood, taken 28 days after the second AZD1222 dose. The V gene is TRBV28, the J gene TRBJ2-3; 7 bases fit TRBD2. The sequence was obtained from an adult who received the AZD1222 COVID-19 vaccine. The CDR3 spells CASTQGGSADTQYF. In DNA, the CDR3 is TGTGCCAGCACTCAGGGCGGGAGCGCAGATACGCAGTATTTT.